Below, 18 T cell receptor beta chains from the same sample are listed, as sequenced in a study of control samples from healthy donors and cancer patients. Sequencing was performed with immunoSEQ multiplex PCR; in TCRdb, only in-frame clones are kept and a portion is missing. The sample carries about 72,000 clones, approximately 92% recorded once. Sequencing input: blood. Receptors were obtained from a woman aged 55 to 70 in good health.

V usage is TRBV28 and J usage is TRBJ1-2, with 10 bases fitting TRBD1. V shed 10 bases, J shed 6 bases, and the junction held 11 bases outside the gene matches. There are 14 residues in the CDR3. Germline CDR1 and CDR2: MDHEN and SYDVKM. CDR3 in amino acids: CAIETGGAGNGYTF. CDR3 coding DNA: TGTGCCATAGAGACAGGGGGCGCCGGTAATGGCTACACCTTC.

The rearrangement uses TRBV15 and TRBJ2-1; 10 bases match TRBD2. V dropped 4 bases and J dropped 3; count of bases not matched to a gene: 9. The CDR3 sequence is 17 residues long. Germline V lookup: CDR1 LNHNV, CDR2 YYDKDF (reference sequence). The CDR3 sequence: CATSTIRSGRDYNEQFF. The CDR3 nucleotides are TGTGCCACCAGCACCATCAGAAGCGGGAGGGACTACAATGAGCAGTTCTTC.

The rearrangement joins TRBV27 to TRBJ1-1; TRBD1 agrees at 10 bases. Germline trimming cut 4 bases from V and 4 bases from J; bases unmatched to any gene: 15. Germline values: CDR1 MNHEY, CDR2 SMNVEV (reference sequence). This CDR3 region has 18 residues. The CDR3 protein is CASSSPRDRGLRSTEAFF. CDR3 bases: TGTGCCAGCAGTTCCCCGCGGGACAGGGGATTGCGGAGCACTGAAGCTTTCTTT.

CDR3 sequence (DNA): TGTGCCAGCAGCCCCAGCGTCTCTGGAAACACCATATATTTT. Its protein product is CASSPSVSGNTIYF. The chain has TRBV7-9 and TRBJ1-3; D not certain. This CDR3 is built from 14 residues. V lost 5 bases to trimming and J lost 0 bases, with 8 bases between them. CDR1 SEHNR and CDR2 FQNEAQ come from the germline V gene (reference sequence).

V gene TRBV27 combines with J gene TRBJ1-1; 9 positions match TRBD1. V was clipped by 7 bases and J by 6 bases; unmatched bases: 9. CDR3 size: 14 residues. Germline V gene data show CDR1 as MNHEY and CDR2 as SMNVEV (reference sequence). As DNA, the CDR3 is TGTGCCAGCAACCACCGGGACAGGGACTCTGAAGCTTTCTTT. Its translation is CASNHRDRDSEAFF.

The V and J genes are TRBV20-1 and TRBJ2-1; D possibly uses TRBD1 or TRBD2 (5 bases each). Between the trimmed V and J ends, which lost 6 bases and 4 bases, there was a span of 7 bases. This CDR3 comprises 11 residues. Germline loops: CDR1 DFQATT, CDR2 SNEGSKA (reference sequence). Here the CDR3 DNA reads TGCAGTGCCGGGACGTACAATGAGCAGTTCTTC. This gives the protein CSAGTYNEQFF.

The rearrangement links TRBV6-2 or TRBV6-3 to TRBJ2-4, with D possibly being TRBD1 (6 bases). CDR3 length: 14 residues. CDR1 and CDR2 from the germline V gene are MNHEY and SVGEGT. The V end lost 4 bases, the J end lost 5 bases, and 12 bases lay between the germline ends. CDR3 protein: CASSSRDIQNIQYF. As DNA, the CDR3 is TGTGCCAGCAGTTCCCGGGACATCCAAAACATTCAGTACTTC.

The chain links TRBV5-1 to TRBJ1-4, with 10 nucleotides matching TRBD1. The CDR3 totals 17 residues. V shed 1 base, J shed 4 bases, and the junction held 7 bases outside the gene matches. Germline values: CDR1 SGHRS, CDR2 YFSETQ. Written as DNA, the CDR3 is TGCGCCAGCAGCTTGCTGGCCGGGACAGGGGTTAATGAAAAACTGTTTTTT. Translation gives CASSLLAGTGVNEKLFF.

The gene calls are TRBV27 and TRBJ1-2; D perhaps matches TRBD1 (6 bases). Germline V lookup: CDR1 MNHEY, CDR2 SMNVEV (reference sequence). CDR3 size: 16 residues. Trimming removed 5 bases from V and 4 bases from J, with 20 bases in between. The CDR3 DNA sequence: TGTGCCAGCAGTCCTCGAGGGAACAGGGTTAGCTATGGCTACACCTTC. Protein: CASSPRGNRVSYGYTF.

This clone is a singleton in its sample. Other nucleotide sequences in the sample specify the same CDR3. The rearrangement links TRBV29-1 to TRBJ1-2, with D possibly matching TRBD1 (6 bases). Germline V gene sequence: CDR1 SQVTM, CDR2 ANQGSEA. The CDR3 has 13 amino acids. The V gene lost 1 base and the J gene lost 8 bases, with 14 bases spanning the gap. The CDR3 loop reads CSVEGLGGRGYTF. CDR3 nucleotides: TGCAGCGTTGAAGGGTTGGGGGGGCGGGGCTACACCTTC.

The chain is built from TRBV19 and TRBJ1-5, with a weak D call TRBD1 (5 bases). Trimming took 5 bases from V and 2 from J, leaving 13 bases between them. This CDR3 has 15 amino acids. Germline V gene data show CDR1 as LNHDA and CDR2 as SQIVND (reference sequence). The CDR3 sequence: CASSVGVFGNQPQHF. The CDR3 DNA sequence: TGTGCCAGTAGTGTGGGGGTCTTTGGCAATCAGCCCCAGCATTTT.

V and J are TRBV7-2 and TRBJ2-7, with no clear D. The germline V and J ends were trimmed by 6 bases and 1 base, with 10 bases remaining between them. The length of the CDR3 is 13 residues. Germline CDR1 SGHTA, CDR2 FQGNSA. The CDR3 nucleotides are TGTGCCAGCAGTTCCACGACATCCTACGAGCAGTACTTC. This sequence encodes CASSSTTSYEQYF.

This sequence joins TRBV6-5 and TRBJ2-1; 9 nucleotides line up with TRBD2. Trimming took 2 bases from V and 3 from J; bases not matched to a gene: 5. CDR3 length: 16 residues. CDR1 is MNHEY, CDR2 SVGAGI, per germline. The CDR3 reads CASSYNSGSFYNEQFF. The CDR3 DNA sequence: TGTGCCAGCAGTTACAATAGCGGGAGTTTCTACAATGAGCAGTTCTTC.

The chain joins TRBV18 to TRBJ1-4; D is unclear. The CDR3 is 16 residues long. Deletions cut 4 bases from V and 1 base from J, with 13 bases between. Germline V lookup: CDR1 KGHSH, CDR2 LQKENI. CDR3 bases: TGTGCCAGCTCACTAAACTCCGGGAGAACTAATGAAAAACTGTTTTTT. As protein: CASSLNSGRTNEKLFF.

V and J are TRBV28 and TRBJ2-1; D is perhaps TRBD2 (6 bases). V lost 2 bases and J 3 bases, leaving 11 bases between the germline ends. This CDR3 region has 15 residues. Germline values: CDR1 MDHEN, CDR2 SYDVKM. CDR3 nucleotides: TGTGCCAGCAGTTTAAGGGCGGGAAACTACAATGAGCAGTTCTTC. Protein product: CASSLRAGNYNEQFF.

This clone showed up just once. The chain carries TRBV28 and TRBJ2-1; 7 nucleotides agree with TRBD1. The J segment lost 3 bases and the V segment lost 3 bases, leaving 20 bases of the junction unmatched. The length of the CDR3 is 20 residues. Germline assignment: CDR1 MDHEN and CDR2 SYDVKM. The CDR3 spells CASSFRTGSGVFKVYNEQFF. The CDR3 DNA reads as TGTGCCAGCAGTTTCCGGACAGGTTCCGGGGTTTTCAAGGTCTACAATGAGCAGTTCTTC.

V is TRBV29-1 and J is TRBJ1-2; D is unresolved. The CDR3 covers 12 residues. The V and J ends lost 1 base and 6 bases respectively, with 9 bases between them. The V gene's germline CDR1 is SQVTM and CDR2 ANQGSEA. The DNA for the CDR3 is TGCAGCGTTGAAGGGGAGGTGGATGGCTACACCTTC. Translated: CSVEGEVDGYTF. The full variable domain, its missing parts supplied by reference TRBV29-1 and TRBJ1-2, is SAVISQKPSRDICQRGTSLTIQCQVDSQVTMMFWYRQQPGQSLTLIATANQGSEATYESGFVIDKFPISRPNLTFSTLTVSNMSPEDSSIYLCSVEGEVDGYTFGSGTRLTVV.

V usage is TRBV5-1 and J usage is TRBJ1-1; the D gene is possibly TRBD1 (6 bases). V was cut by 7 bases and J by 1 base, with 14 bases left in between. Germline CDR1 reads SGHRS; CDR2 reads YFSETQ. The CDR3 is made up of 14 amino acids. CDR3 sequence (DNA): TGCGCCAGCGCCTCCGGACAGACGAACACTGAAGCTTTCTTT. Its protein is CASASGQTNTEAFF.